This T cell receptor (beta chain) originates from a study of shared clonotypes between healthy human individuals. Clones were sequenced by immunoSEQ multiplex PCR, and TCRdb holds only the in-frame ones, with some missing. The sample shows hundreds of thousands of clones, 80% to 95% of them seen only once. Terminally differentiated effector memory CD45RA+ cells were excluded by CCR7 positive selection of CD45RO-negative cells. The material sequenced was naive CD8+ T cells sorted from blood. This receptor was taken from a man aged 25 to 40 in good health.

In DNA form, the CDR3 reads TGCAGCGTTGAAGCCCGCATTGGCGGAGGATCCTACGAGCAGTACTTC. It codes for CSVEARIGGGSYEQYF. The chain combines TRBV29-1 with TRBJ2-7; maybe TRBD2 (5 bases). This CDR3 is 16 amino acids long. The V gene's germline CDR1 is SQVTM and CDR2 ANQGSEA. V was shortened by 1 base and J by 1 base, with 17 bases between the two germline ends.